This T cell receptor beta chain was found in a study of neurological immune-mediated disorders. Study findings and constraints: The greatest TCR clonal expansion appeared in HTLV-1-associated myelopathy and the smallest, falling below healthy controls, in multiple sclerosis.

Per germline, CDR1 DFQATT and CDR2 SNEGSKA (reference sequence). V lost 1 base, J lost 4 bases, and 3 bases stayed unmatched. This CDR3 is 14 amino acids long. There are many counts of this clonotype. Its matching antigen is unknown. TCRdb reanalysed the 5' RACE reads using MiXCR and keeps one entry per CDR3 protein. The repertoire holds approximately 32,000 distinct CDR3 sequences, around 6.8% seen once, with around 4.4% in the top ten. Sequencing was performed on PBMCs. The genes are TRBV20-1 and TRBJ2-7, with 11 positions matching TRBD2. This TCR derives from a middle-aged woman in good health. CDR3 amino acids: CSARGGTSGYEQYF. DNA for the CDR3: TGCAGTGCTAGAGGGGGGACTAGCGGTTACGAGCAGTACTTC.